A single sample is the source of the 17 T cell receptor beta chains below, sequenced in a study of shared clonotypes between healthy human individuals. The method was immunoSEQ multiplex PCR; TCRdb's version includes in-frame clones alone and lacks a portion of them. The data show 600,000 or so clones, with 85% to 95% seen just once and over 0.1% held by the top ten. CD45RO-negative, CCR7-positively selected cells formed the naive CD8 fraction, excluding terminally differentiated effector memory CD45RA+ cells. Specimen: naive CD8+ T cells sorted from blood. Receptors were obtained from a woman between 25 and 40 years old in good health.

The V call is TRBV28, the J call TRBJ2-1; maybe TRBD1 (6 bases). Trimming left V 6 bases short and J 1 base short, with 13 bases between. CDR3 length equals 15 residues. Looked up from germline, CDR1 is MDHEN and CDR2 is SYDVKM. This CDR3 is CASREDSSSYNEQFF. The CDR3 DNA reads as TGTGCCAGCAGGGAGGACAGCTCATCCTACAATGAGCAGTTCTTC.

This chain joins TRBV2 and TRBJ2-5, with D perhaps matching TRBD1 or TRBD2 (5 bases each). Gene TRBJ2-7 matches the end of the DNA better, so the J call may be wrong. The CDR3 totals 13 residues. The germline V gene has CDR1 SNHLY and CDR2 FYNNEI. The CDR3 DNA is TGTGCCAGCAGTCCGGGGCTAGCCTACGAGCAGTACTTC. Encoded protein: CASSPGLAYEQYF.

V is TRBV14 and J is TRBJ2-3, with D possibly being TRBD1 (6 bases). Germline V CDR1 and CDR2: SGHDN, FVKESK. V gave up 0 bases and J gave up 2 bases, with 18 bases separating them. The CDR3 sequence is 18 residues long. CDR3 in amino acids: CASSQEFPRTDNTDTQYF. The CDR3, as DNA: TGTGCCAGCAGCCAAGAGTTCCCCCGGACAGATAACACAGATACGCAGTATTTT.

The V call is TRBV27, the J call TRBJ2-3, with a tentative D call TRBD2 (5 bases). The CDR3 has 14 residues. The V end lost 8 bases, the J end lost 4 bases, and 16 bases lay between the germline ends. The V gene's germline CDR1 is MNHEY and CDR2 SMNVEV (reference sequence). CDR3 sequence (DNA): TGTGCCAGCCGCCTTATGCCCGGGGCAGATACGCAGTATTTT. It specifies CASRLMPGADTQYF.

The chain combines TRBV5-8 with TRBJ2-7; 9 nucleotides agree with TRBD2. CDR3 length: 17 amino acids. Unmatched junction bases numbered 12, after V lost 0 bases and J lost 5 bases. Germline V gene data show CDR1 as SGHTS and CDR2 as YDEGEE. The CDR3 region has the DNA TGTGCCAGCAGCTTGGCGCTAGCGGGAACTCATGCCGACGAGCAGTACTTC. Its protein product is CASSLALAGTHADEQYF.

The chain recombines TRBV28 with TRBJ2-7; the D gene is possibly TRBD1 (5 bases). Per germline, CDR1 MDHEN and CDR2 SYDVKM. V lost 3 bases to trimming and J lost 5 bases, with 14 bases between them. This CDR3 comprises 14 residues. As DNA, the CDR3 is TGTGCCAGCAGTTTGTCCGCCGAAGGGGACGAGCAGTACTTC. Translated: CASSLSAEGDEQYF.

The chain links TRBV25-1 to TRBJ2-1; 11 bases are a match to TRBD2. CDR3 length: 16 amino acids. In germline, CDR1 is MGHDK, CDR2 SYGVNS. V gave up 4 bases and J gave up 8 bases; unmatched junction bases: 10. CDR3 nucleotide sequence: TGTGCCAGCAGTGTTTTTAGCGGGAGGGCCCTCGATGAGCAGTTCTTC. Its protein product is CASSVFSGRALDEQFF.

The chain uses TRBV2 and TRBJ1-1; no clear D gene. V lost 4 bases, J lost 1 base, and 13 bases lay in between. The CDR3 spans 15 residues. Germline loops: CDR1 SNHLY, CDR2 FYNNEI. The CDR3 DNA is TGTGCCAGCAGTGTAAGTTTTACGGCGAACACTGAAGCTTTCTTT. Protein: CASSVSFTANTEAFF.

The rearrangement joins TRBV2 to TRBJ1-1; tentatively, D is TRBD1 (6 bases). This CDR3 is built from 13 residues. The V gene's germline CDR1 is SNHLY and CDR2 FYNNEI. V lost 6 bases and J lost 3, with 11 bases in between. The CDR3 DNA is TGTGCCAGCAGGAGAGGGGGGTACACTGAAGCTTTCTTT. Amino acids: CASRRGGYTEAFF.

The rearrangement links TRBV28 to TRBJ2-5; D is ambiguous. The V gene lost 4 bases and the J gene lost 0 bases, with 9 bases spanning the gap. The CDR3 consists of 14 residues. Germline values: CDR1 MDHEN, CDR2 SYDVKM. The chain's CDR3 is CASSYFGYQETQYF. The CDR3, as DNA: TGTGCCAGCAGTTATTTTGGATACCAAGAGACCCAGTACTTC.

The V and J genes are TRBV5-8 and TRBJ2-7; 8 nucleotides line up with TRBD2. Germline V gene data show CDR1 as SGHTS and CDR2 as YDEGEE. The CDR3 is 14 residues long. Trimming cost V 2 bases and J 5 bases; bases outside gene matches: 6. CDR3 DNA: TGTGCCAGCAGCTTTCCAGCGGGAGCGCACGAGCAGTACTTC. Protein product: CASSFPAGAHEQYF.

The V call is TRBV20-1, the J call TRBJ1-1; no clear D. In germline, CDR1 is DFQATT, CDR2 SNEGSKA (reference sequence). The germline V and J ends were trimmed by 5 bases and 1 base, with 2 bases remaining between them. This CDR3 contains 10 residues. The CDR3 DNA reads as TGCAGTGCTTGGAACACTGAAGCTTTCTTT. It yields the protein CSAWNTEAFF.

The chain is built from TRBV6-5 and TRBJ2-3; D remains ambiguous. The CDR3 has 13 residues. V was trimmed by 5 bases and J by 3 bases, leaving 9 bases between them. Germline lookup yields CDR1 MNHEY and CDR2 SVGAGI. The CDR3 is CASSIQPTDTQYF. The DNA for the CDR3 is TGTGCCAGCAGTATCCAGCCTACAGATACGCAGTATTTT.

This clone was recorded only once. This chain connects TRBV27 to TRBJ2-7; D unclear. Germline loops: CDR1 MNHEY, CDR2 SMNVEV (reference sequence). V gave up 3 bases and J gave up 0 bases, with 12 bases separating them. This CDR3 has 15 amino acids. The DNA for the CDR3 is TGTGCCAGCAGTTTTAGCTGGTTAAGCTCCTACGAGCAGTACTTC. Its protein is CASSFSWLSSYEQYF.

V is TRBV15 and J is TRBJ2-1; D is unresolved. CDR1 and CDR2 from the germline V gene are LNHNV and YYDKDF (reference sequence). This CDR3 contains 15 residues. The V gene lost 1 base and the J gene lost 3 bases, with 10 bases spanning the gap. Here the CDR3 DNA reads TGTGCCACCAGCAGAGGGATCTTCGGCTACAATGAGCAGTTCTTC. Translation: CATSRGIFGYNEQFF.

In the case of this clone: The sample holds other DNA sequences that translate to the same CDR3. The rearrangement joins TRBV7-9 to TRBJ2-7, with a weak D call TRBD1 (5 bases). Trimming took 5 bases from V and 1 from J, leaving 9 bases between them. Germline V gene lookup returns CDR1 SEHNR and CDR2 FQNEAQ (reference sequence). This CDR3 is 13 amino acids long. The CDR3 nucleotides are TGTGCCAGCAGCCCCAGGGCATCCTACGAGCAGTACTTC. This codes for CASSPRASYEQYF.

Note on this clone: Other DNA sequences from this sample encode an identical CDR3 as well. CDR3 region: CASSVGGSYEQYF. CDR3 bases: TGTGCCAGCAGCGTCGGGGGGAGCTACGAGCAGTACTTC. The J gene is TRBJ2-7, the V gene TRBV9, with 7 nucleotides matching TRBD2. The junction had 2 bases not matched to a gene; V was cut back by 2 bases and J by 3 bases. This CDR3 is built from 13 residues. Germline CDR1 is SGDLS and CDR2 is YYNGEE.